The clone carrying this T cell receptor (beta chain) was seen a few times. Its matching antigen is unknown. The sequence runs out 3 residues before the end of the CDR3; the remainder is reconstructed from the germline J gene. The data derive from a study of T cell clonality in common variable immunodeficiency. Whole-study findings and limits: Common variable immunodeficiency TCR beta sequences reportedly had fewer deletions and N-nucleotide insertions.

Sequenced by immunoSEQ multiplex PCR; TCRdb stores in-frame clones only, minus some. The data show about 23,000 clones, none appearing only once, with about 9.2% held by the ten largest. The junction had 6 bases not matched to a gene; V was cut back by 7 bases and J by 2 bases. Germline CDR1 GTSNPN, CDR2 SVGIG (reference sequence). This CDR3 has 16 amino acids. The TCR originated in a human donor with common variable immunodeficiency. Material: peripheral blood mononuclear cells. The rearrangement links TRBV30 to TRBJ2-2; TRBD2 aligns across 14 bases. CDR3 sequence reads: CAFSGLAGANTGELFF. Partial CDR3 DNA: TGTGCCTTCTCGGGACTAGCGGGGGCTAACACCGGGGAG.